Listed here are 30 T cell receptor beta chains from one sample, sequenced in a study of shared clonotypes between healthy human individuals. Only in-frame clones appear in the TCRdb table, and some are missing; sequencing was by immunoSEQ multiplex PCR. The sample comprises about 650,000 clones, about 95% of which are singletons, and 0.11% rests with the top ten. Naive CD8 cells were CD45RO-negative, positively selected for CCR7, excluding terminally differentiated effector memory CD45RA+ cells. Sequenced input: naive CD8+ T cells sorted from blood. The receptor set was obtained from a woman under 40 in good health.

This chain links TRBV9 with TRBJ2-1; the D is unclear. Germline V gene sequence: CDR1 SGDLS, CDR2 YYNGEE. V was clipped by 0 bases and J by 0 bases, with 10 bases between them. The CDR3 is 16 residues long. CDR3 region: CASSVDPGNSYNEQFF. The CDR3 nucleotides read TGTGCCAGCAGCGTAGATCCGGGCAACTCCTACAATGAGCAGTTCTTC.

The chain couples TRBV9 to TRBJ2-1; D could derive from TRBD1 or TRBD2 (5 bases each). CDR3 length: 14 amino acids. In germline, CDR1 is SGDLS, CDR2 YYNGEE. Trimming cost V 4 bases and J 5 bases, with 13 bases left between them. The CDR3 sequence: CASSPKGRDNEQFF. The CDR3 region has the DNA TGTGCCAGCAGCCCAAAGGGGAGAGACAATGAGCAGTTCTTC.

Written as DNA, the CDR3 is TGTGCCAGCAGCTTAAAAGCGGGAGAAGCCGCAGATACGCAGTATTTT. Protein sequence: CASSLKAGEAADTQYF. The chain employs TRBV13 and TRBJ2-3, with 8 positions matching TRBD2. The CDR3 extends over 16 amino acids. J lost 4 bases, V lost 2 bases, and 8 bases had no gene match. Germline assignment: CDR1 PRHDT and CDR2 FYEKMQ (reference sequence).

The chain uses TRBV6-6 and TRBJ2-7; no definite D call. This CDR3 spans 13 amino acids. CDR1 MNHNY and CDR2 SVGAGI come from the germline V gene (reference sequence). V was cut by 0 bases and J by 5 bases, with 8 bases left in between. The CDR3 reads CASSYSEGHEQYF. As DNA, the CDR3 is TGTGCCAGCAGTTACTCGGAAGGCCACGAGCAGTACTTC.

This clone has just a few counts. The chain couples TRBV9 to TRBJ2-1, with D maybe TRBD1 (5 bases). V was cut by 3 bases and J by 4 bases, with 8 bases left in between. The CDR3 runs to 13 residues. Germline CDR1 is SGDLS and CDR2 is YYNGEE. The CDR3 protein is CASSGAGYNEQFF. The DNA for the CDR3 is TGTGCCAGCAGCGGCGCAGGGTACAATGAGCAGTTCTTC.

This clone has a single count. The gene calls are TRBV10-3 and TRBJ2-7; no definite D call. Germline-derived CDR1 and CDR2 are ENHRY and SYGVKD. The V gene lost 3 bases and the J gene lost 3 bases, with 9 bases spanning the gap. This CDR3 is built from 13 residues. The CDR3 bases are TGTGCCATCAGTGATGTGGAACGCTACGAGCAGTACTTC. As protein: CAISDVERYEQYF.

This sequence joins TRBV28 and TRBJ2-7; TRBD2 matches at 7 bases. V lost 3 bases, J lost 0 bases, and 8 bases stayed unmatched. The germline V gene has CDR1 MDHEN and CDR2 SYDVKM. The CDR3 covers 16 residues. The CDR3 loop is CASSFMASGYSYEQYF. As DNA, the CDR3 is TGTGCCAGCAGTTTCATGGCTAGCGGATACTCCTACGAGCAGTACTTC.

The CDR3 DNA follows: TGTGCCAGCAGATTGACCGGGCCAGACACCATATATTTT. Translation: CASRLTGPDTIYF. This chain uses TRBV28 with TRBJ1-3; D not certain. CDR3 length equals 13 residues. Trimming pared 6 bases from V and 8 bases from J, leaving 14 bases between. Germline lookup yields CDR1 MDHEN and CDR2 SYDVKM.

The chain uses TRBV6-5 and TRBJ2-1; 10 nucleotides agree with TRBD2. Losses at the gene ends were 5 bases for V and 8 bases for J; bases not matched to a gene: 0. This CDR3 region has 12 residues. Germline assignment: CDR1 MNHEY and CDR2 SVGAGI. As DNA, the CDR3 is TGTGCCAGCAGTCTAGCGGGAGATGAGCAGTTCTTC. Its translation is CASSLAGDEQFF.

The chain couples TRBV6-6 to TRBJ2-7, with D uncertain. The CDR3 covers 12 residues. The V and J ends lost 6 bases and 3 bases respectively, with 9 bases between them. The V gene's germline CDR1 is MNHNY and CDR2 SVGAGI (reference sequence). CDR3 residues: CASSDGFYEQYF. CDR3 sequence (DNA): TGTGCCAGCAGCGACGGATTCTACGAGCAGTACTTC.

This chain links TRBV9 with TRBJ1-1, with TRBD1 as a possible D gene (5 bases). The CDR3 is 13 residues long. The V gene's germline CDR1 is SGDLS and CDR2 YYNGEE. The V end lost 2 bases, the J end lost 11 bases, and 16 bases lay between the germline ends. CDR3 sequence: CASSVRDRDGAFF. The CDR3 coding sequence is TGTGCCAGCAGCGTCCGGGACCGGGACGGCGCTTTCTTT.

The rearrangement uses TRBV7-9 and TRBJ1-1, with no clear D. Trimming took 6 bases from V and 3 from J, leaving 5 bases between them. Germline-derived CDR1 and CDR2 are SEHNR and FQNEAQ (reference sequence). This CDR3 region has 11 residues. The CDR3 nucleotides are TGTGCCAGCAGGCTGGACACTGAAGCTTTCTTT. Protein: CASRLDTEAFF.

V is TRBV27 and J is TRBJ2-5, with 8 bases fitting TRBD1. Germline CDR1 is MNHEY and CDR2 is SMNVEV (reference sequence). The CDR3 loop spans 16 amino acids. J was trimmed by 5 bases and V by 5 bases; bases with no gene match: 13. This chain's CDR3 is CASSITDRVPPETQYF. The CDR3 DNA is TGTGCCAGCAGTATAACGGACAGGGTACCCCCTGAGACCCAGTACTTC.

The J gene is TRBJ1-3, the V gene TRBV5-6, with a possible D match to TRBD1 (6 bases). From germline, CDR1 is SGHDT and CDR2 YYEEEE. Trimming took 4 bases from V and 2 from J, leaving 16 bases between them. CDR3 size: 16 residues. The CDR3 protein is CASSPGSGATGNTIYF. In DNA, the CDR3 is TGTGCCAGCAGCCCGGGGTCGGGGGCGACTGGAAACACCATATATTTT.

On this clone itself: The sample carries other DNA sequences with the same CDR3. The CDR3 nucleotides are TGTGCCAGCAGCGTAGAGGGGGCCGGGGAGCTGTTTTTT. Translating it yields CASSVEGAGELFF. The V call is TRBV9, the J call TRBJ2-2; possible D gene TRBD1, 6 bases. The ends were cut back, 0 bases at V and 6 bases at J, with 6 bases in the middle. The germline V gene has CDR1 SGDLS and CDR2 YYNGEE. CDR3 length equals 13 residues.

This rearrangement joins TRBV7-9 to TRBJ2-7; D may be TRBD2 (5 bases). The germline CDR1 and CDR2 sequences are SEHNR and FQNEAQ (reference sequence). Between the trimmed V and J ends, which lost 0 bases and 5 bases, there was a span of 11 bases. This CDR3 contains 14 residues. The CDR3 here is CASSLAGDNDEQYF. In DNA form, the CDR3 reads TGTGCCAGCAGCTTAGCGGGAGATAACGACGAGCAGTACTTC.

This clone came up once. The chain is built from TRBV19 and TRBJ1-5; TRBD1 agrees at 9 bases. This CDR3 region has 17 residues. Germline V gene lookup returns CDR1 LNHDA and CDR2 SQIVND (reference sequence). With V trimmed by 6 bases and J by 4 bases, 13 bases remained unmatched. The CDR3 sequence: CASSVRDRDLENQPQHF. In nucleotides, the CDR3 is TGTGCCAGTAGCGTCCGGGACAGGGATTTGGAAAATCAGCCCCAGCATTTT.

This chain uses TRBV4-1 with TRBJ1-1; 10 bases align to TRBD1. The CDR3 extends over 18 amino acids. Germline assignment: CDR1 MGHRA and CDR2 YSYEKL. V trimming: 3 bases; J trimming: 0 bases; junction bases outside the gene matches: 10. The CDR3 is CASSHPSWGTGVNTEAFF. DNA for the CDR3: TGCGCCAGCAGCCACCCCTCCTGGGGGACAGGGGTGAACACTGAAGCTTTCTTT.

This chain links TRBV19 with TRBJ2-3; D remains ambiguous. This CDR3 is built from 11 residues. Germline V CDR1 and CDR2: LNHDA, SQIVND (reference sequence). Trimming stripped 5 bases from V and 8 bases from J, with 8 bases between. CDR3 protein: CASSATGTQYF. In nucleotides, the CDR3 is TGTGCCAGTAGTGCTACTGGTACGCAGTATTTT.

CDR3 nucleotide sequence: TGTGCCAGCAGCCGGGTCAGGGGAGCTGAAGCTTTCTTT. Amino acid sequence: CASSRVRGAEAFF. V and J are TRBV14 and TRBJ1-1, with D possibly TRBD1 on 6 matching bases. From germline, CDR1 is SGHDN and CDR2 FVKESK. V dropped 4 bases and J dropped 6 bases, with 12 bases sitting between them. There are 13 residues in the CDR3.

The chain couples TRBV28 to TRBJ2-5; 9 bases map to TRBD2. The CDR3 has 24 amino acids. Losses at the gene ends were 5 bases for V and 1 base for J; bases not matched to a gene: 32. Germline CDR1 reads MDHEN; CDR2 reads SYDVKM. The CDR3 DNA reads as TGTGCCAGCAGTACCCTATTCCAGGAGCAGTCTAGCTATCGACTAGCGGCTCTCCAAGAGACCCAGTACTTC. It translates to CASSTLFQEQSSYRLAALQETQYF.

The chain combines TRBV29-1 with TRBJ2-7, with 10 bases fitting TRBD2. The trim removed 0 bases at V and 5 bases at J, leaving 7 bases unmatched. The CDR3 spans 15 residues. Germline V gene lookup returns CDR1 SQVTM and CDR2 ANQGSEA. The CDR3 region has the DNA TGCAGCGTTGAAGACACCGGGACTAGCGTTCACGAGCAGTACTTC. Protein: CSVEDTGTSVHEQYF.

This chain links TRBV7-9 with TRBJ2-7; 7 nucleotides agree with TRBD2. Trimming removed 4 bases from V and 3 bases from J; junction bases left unmatched: 12. This CDR3 has 16 amino acids. Germline assignment: CDR1 SEHNR and CDR2 FQNEAQ (reference sequence). The CDR3: CASSSHVGAGSYEQYF. The CDR3 region has the DNA TGTGCCAGCAGCTCCCATGTCGGAGCGGGAAGCTACGAGCAGTACTTC.

The rearrangement joins TRBV9 to TRBJ2-2; TRBD2 aligns across 7 bases. The CDR3 spans 17 residues. The V gene's germline CDR1 is SGDLS and CDR2 YYNGEE. J was trimmed by 9 bases and V by 3 bases; bases with no gene match: 17. CDR3 region: CASSANSGDGRSRELFF. CDR3 DNA: TGTGCCAGCAGCGCCAACAGCGGGGACGGGAGAAGCCGGGAGCTGTTTTTT.

The chain has TRBV2 and TRBJ1-5; D is perhaps TRBD1 (6 bases). The CDR3 contains 14 residues. The V end was cut by 7 bases, the J end by 0 bases, with 10 bases between. Germline CDR1 is SNHLY and CDR2 is FYNNEI. The CDR3 DNA is TGTGCCAGCAAAGTAGGGGGTAGCAATCAGCCCCAGCATTTT. It specifies CASKVGGSNQPQHF.

The V gene is TRBV4-2, the J gene TRBJ2-7; 9 nucleotides match TRBD2. This CDR3 is built from 16 residues. The trim removed 1 base at V and 5 bases at J, leaving 9 bases unmatched. CDR1 is LGHNA, CDR2 YNFKEQ, per germline. Written as DNA, the CDR3 is TGTGCCAGCAGCCAAGGTGTGGCGGGAGGGCCCGACGAGCAGTACTTC. It specifies CASSQGVAGGPDEQYF.

The chain carries TRBV13 and TRBJ1-1; no firm D call. This CDR3 is 14 amino acids long. Germline V lookup: CDR1 PRHDT, CDR2 FYEKMQ (reference sequence). Trimming left V 3 bases short and J 4 bases short, with 12 bases between. The CDR3 region is CASSFWGMGTEAFF. CDR3 bases: TGTGCCAGCAGCTTTTGGGGAATGGGCACTGAAGCTTTCTTT.

The rearrangement links TRBV7-9 to TRBJ2-1, with TRBD2 as a possible D gene (5 bases). CDR1 is SEHNR and CDR2 is FQNEAQ in the germline V gene (reference sequence). The V gene lost 6 bases and the J gene lost 3 bases, with 18 bases spanning the gap. This CDR3 is built from 16 residues. The CDR3 reads CASSKSRGPLYNEQFF. In nucleotides, the CDR3 is TGTGCCAGCAGTAAATCACGCGGGCCTCTCTACAATGAGCAGTTCTTC.

The chain joins TRBV11-2 to TRBJ2-2, with D possibly being TRBD1 (6 bases). Trimming shortened V by 3 bases and J by 3 bases, and 11 bases separated the two germline ends. The CDR3 is 15 residues long. Germline loops: CDR1 SGHAT, CDR2 FQNNGV. The CDR3 reads CASSLTDSYTGELFF. CDR3 DNA: TGTGCCAGCAGCTTGACGGACAGTTACACCGGGGAGCTGTTTTTT.

The table lists this clone with a count of one. V and J are TRBV4-1 and TRBJ2-1; the D is unclear. V dropped 6 bases and J dropped 1 base, with 16 bases sitting between them. Germline V CDR1 and CDR2: MGHRA, YSYEKL. This CDR3 is 16 amino acids long. The CDR3 region is CASRRTTDLSYNEQFF. The CDR3 DNA follows: TGCGCCAGCAGGCGCACGACCGATCTATCCTACAATGAGCAGTTCTTC.